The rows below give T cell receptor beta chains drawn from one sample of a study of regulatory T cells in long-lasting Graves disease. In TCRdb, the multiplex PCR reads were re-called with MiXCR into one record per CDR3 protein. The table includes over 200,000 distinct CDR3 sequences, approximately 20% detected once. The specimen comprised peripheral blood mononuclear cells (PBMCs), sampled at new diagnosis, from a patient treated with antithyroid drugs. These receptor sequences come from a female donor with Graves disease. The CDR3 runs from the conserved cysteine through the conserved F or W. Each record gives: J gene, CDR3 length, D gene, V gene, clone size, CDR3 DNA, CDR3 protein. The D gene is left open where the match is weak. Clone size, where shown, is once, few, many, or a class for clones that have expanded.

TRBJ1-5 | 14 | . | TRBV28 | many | TGTGCCAGCAACCCTTCGTCCAGGGATCAGCCCCAGCATTTT | CASNPSSRDQPQHF
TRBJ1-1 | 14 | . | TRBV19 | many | TGTGCCAGTAGTATTCATGTGGAAGGAACTGAAGCTTTCTTT | CASSIHVEGTEAFF
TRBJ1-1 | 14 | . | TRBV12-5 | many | TGTGCTAGTGGTTTCTCCCGACATTTCACTGAAGCTTTCTTT | CASGFSRHFTEAFF
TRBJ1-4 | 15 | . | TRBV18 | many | TGTGCCAGCTCACCACGGTCCGCAACTAATGAAAAACTGTTTTTT | CASSPRSATNEKLFF
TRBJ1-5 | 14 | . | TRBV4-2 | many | TGTGCCAGCAGCCAAGAGGGCAGCAATCAGCCCCAGCATTTT | CASSQEGSNQPQHF
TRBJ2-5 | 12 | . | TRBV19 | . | TGTGCCAGTAGTATAGGAACAGCAGGGACGTACTTC | CASSIGTAGTYF
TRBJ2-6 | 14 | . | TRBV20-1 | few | TGCAGTGCACGGGGTTCAACCGGGGCCAACGTCCTGACTTTC | CSARGSTGANVLTF
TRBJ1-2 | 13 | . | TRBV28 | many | TGTGCCAGCAGCTCCCTTGGCAGGGGAAGCTACACCTTC | CASSSLGRGSYTF
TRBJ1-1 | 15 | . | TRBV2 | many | TGTGCCAGCAGTGAGGGGATCAGGTCATACACTGAAGCTTTCTTT | CASSEGIRSYTEAFF
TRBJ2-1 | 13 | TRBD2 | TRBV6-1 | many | TGTGCCAGCAGACTGGGACTAGCGGGTGAGCAGTTCTTC | CASRLGLAGEQFF
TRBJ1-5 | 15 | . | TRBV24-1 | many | TGTGCCACCAGTGACCACAGGGATGATAGTCAGCCCCAGCATTTT | CATSDHRDDSQPQHF
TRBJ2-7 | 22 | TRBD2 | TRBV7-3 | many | TGTGCCAGCAGCCCCCCCCCGCTTCAACTAGCGGGAGAACCCCCAGTCTCCTACGAGCAGTACTTC | CASSPPPLQLAGEPPVSYEQYF
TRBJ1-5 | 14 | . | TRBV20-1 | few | TGCAGTGCTAGAGCGGAGGGAAGCAATCAGCCCCAGCATTTT | CSARAEGSNQPQHF
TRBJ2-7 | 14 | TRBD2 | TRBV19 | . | TGTGCCAGTAGTCCTCCGGGACTAGAGTACGAGCAGTACTTC | CASSPPGLEYEQYF
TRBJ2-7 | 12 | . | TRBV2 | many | TGTGCCAGCAGTCTAACTAGCTACGAGCAGTACTTC | CASSLTSYEQYF
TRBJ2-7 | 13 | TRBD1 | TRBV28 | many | TGTGCCAGCAGGGGACAGGGGCTGAACGAGCAGTACTTC | CASRGQGLNEQYF
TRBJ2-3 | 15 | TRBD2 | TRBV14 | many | TGTGCCGCCCGCGGCCAGCGGGAGGGCCAAGATACGCAGTATTTT | CAARGQREGQDTQYF
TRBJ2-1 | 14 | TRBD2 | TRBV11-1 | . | TGTGCCAGCAGCTTCTCATACGCTAGCGGGAGCTATTTCTTC | CASSFSYASGSYFF
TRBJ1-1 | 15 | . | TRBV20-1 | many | TGCAGTGCTAGGCCGTCGGGGGGGTCACACACTGAAGCTTTCTTT | CSARPSGGSHTEAFF
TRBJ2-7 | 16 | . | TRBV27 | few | TGTGCCAGCAGATTCCGGGGGCCGTACAGCTCCTACGAGCAGTACTTC | CASRFRGPYSSYEQYF
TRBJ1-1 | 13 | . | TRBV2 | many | TGTGCCAGCAGTGTCTCAGCCAACACTGAAGCTTTCTTT | CASSVSANTEAFF
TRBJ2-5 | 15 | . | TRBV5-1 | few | TGCGCCAGCAGCTTGGGGTGGTTCAGGCAAGAGACCCAGTACTTC | CASSLGWFRQETQYF
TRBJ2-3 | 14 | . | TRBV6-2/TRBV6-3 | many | TGTGCCAGCTCTTTTTTAGCGGAAGCAGATACGCAGTATTTT | CASSFLAEADTQYF
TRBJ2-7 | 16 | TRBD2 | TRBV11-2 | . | TGTGCCAGCAGCTTAATGGTCGCGGGGGTTGAATACGAGCAGTACTTC | CASSLMVAGVEYEQYF
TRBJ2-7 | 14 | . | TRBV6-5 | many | TGTGCCAGCAGTTACTCCCCGGACACCTACGAGCAGTACTTC | CASSYSPDTYEQYF
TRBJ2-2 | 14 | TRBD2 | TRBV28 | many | TGTGCCAGCATTTTAGCGGGAGTTACCGGGGAGCTGTTTTTT | CASILAGVTGELFF
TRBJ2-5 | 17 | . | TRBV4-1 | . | TGCGCCAGCAGCCCGCTGGTTGTGGCAGGGTGGCGGGAGACCCAGTACTTC | CASSPLVVAGWRETQYF
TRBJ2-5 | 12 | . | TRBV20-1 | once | TGCAGTGCTATTAAGAATAAAGAGACCCAGTACTTC | CSAIKNKETQYF
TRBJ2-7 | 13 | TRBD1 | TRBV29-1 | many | TGCAGCGTTTTAGGGGGGACAGGGCACGAGCAGTACTTC | CSVLGGTGHEQYF
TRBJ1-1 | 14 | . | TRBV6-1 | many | TGTGCCAGCAGTCCTCCCGGGAGGGCCACTGAAGCTTTCTTT | CASSPPGRATEAFF
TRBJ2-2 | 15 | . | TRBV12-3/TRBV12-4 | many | TGTGCCAGCCGGCTGAGGGGAGGCAACACCGGGGAGCTGTTTTTT | CASRLRGGNTGELFF
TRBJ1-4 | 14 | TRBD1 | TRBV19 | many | TGTGCCAGTAGATCGGACAGGGGTAATGAAAAACTGTTTTTT | CASRSDRGNEKLFF